This TCR beta chain was profiled in a study of cytomegalovirus exposure and HLA in healthy donors. Study information: A prior analysis found 95 million to 140 million unique TCR beta sequences from approximately 200 million T cells. Study observations and caveats: In a later analysis, at a false discovery rate of 0.05, roughly 16,000 TCR beta sequences matched HLA alleles. In an earlier analysis, about 87% or about 30%: the productive usage of most TCR beta V segments. Published work reported that the classifier diagnosed cytomegalovirus status with high specificity and sensitivity.

Primers: 60 Vbeta forward and 13 Jbeta reverse. TCRdb's copy holds only in-frame clones and misses some; the assay was immunoSEQ multiplex PCR. The sample carries more than 150,000 clones, approximately 85% recorded once. Germline lookup yields CDR1 SGHVS and CDR2 FNYEAQ. This CDR3 contains 13 residues. V was clipped by 9 bases and J by 5 bases; unmatched bases: 7. Comment on this clone: Its antigen is undetermined.

The TCR originated in a man younger than 35 in good health and CMV-seropositive. The chain recombines TRBV7-6 with TRBJ2-5; 9 nucleotides match TRBD1. The specimen was PBMCs. CDR3 DNA sequence: TGTGCCAGTTCGACAGGGGGTTGGGAGACCCAGTACTTC. Protein product: CASSTGGWETQYF.